The 20 T cell receptor beta chains below come from one sample, sequenced in a study of cytomegalovirus exposure and HLA in healthy donors. The PCR had 60 Vbeta and 13 Jbeta primers. The data were produced by immunoSEQ multiplex PCR, yet TCRdb's version contains in-frame clones alone and is incomplete. The sample holds under 200,000 clones, over 9.5% seen once. Sequenced sample: PBMCs. Receptor source: a man in his fifties in good health and CMV-seropositive.

This clone showed up just a few times. This sequence joins TRBV7-8 and TRBJ2-7; perhaps TRBD1 as D (6 bases). Trimming cost V 5 bases and J 2 bases, with 13 bases left between them. CDR1 SGHVS and CDR2 FQNEAQ come from the germline V gene. This CDR3 contains 14 residues. CDR3 in DNA: TGTGCCAGCAGCGCGCGGGCAGGGGCCTACGAGCAGTACGTC. Translation gives CASSARAGAYEQYV.

The rearrangement joins TRBV11-2 to TRBJ2-7; 10 nucleotides agree with TRBD1. Germline trimming cut 0 bases from V and 3 bases from J; bases unmatched to any gene: 5. The CDR3 has 16 amino acids. Germline V lookup: CDR1 SGHAT, CDR2 FQNNGV. The CDR3 DNA reads TGTGCCAGCAGCTTAGAATGGACAGGGGGATTCTACGAGCAGTACTTC. This sequence encodes CASSLEWTGGFYEQYF. The complete variable domain, with remaining parts taken from reference TRBV11-2 and TRBJ2-7, reads EAGVAQSPRYKIIEKRQSVAFWCNPISGHATLYWYQQILGQGPKLLIQFQNNGVVDDSQLPKDRFSAERLKGVDSTLKIQPAKLEDSAVYLCASSLEWTGGFYEQYFGPGTRLTVT.

The table lists this clone with a few counts. CDR3 in DNA: TGTGCCAGCAGCTTGGTCGGACTAGAGACAGATACGCAGTATTTT. Translated, it gives CASSLVGLETDTQYF. J is TRBJ2-3 and V is TRBV5-4, with 7 nucleotides matching TRBD2. The CDR3 length is 15 residues. Germline CDR1 reads SGHNT; CDR2 reads YYREEE (reference sequence). The V and J ends lost 0 bases and 3 bases, in that order; junction bases with no gene match: 4.

The chain uses TRBV12-5 and TRBJ2-1, with D uncertain. Trimming pared 9 bases from V and 0 bases from J, leaving 18 bases between. Germline V gene lookup returns CDR1 LGHNT and CDR2 FRNRAP. The CDR3 totals 16 residues. The CDR3 nucleotides read TGTGCTAGGTCCTTAGCCACCGTCAGCTCCTACAATGAGCAGTTCTTC. Translation gives CARSLATVSSYNEQFF.

This clone showed up just a few times. This chain links TRBV9 with TRBJ2-7; perhaps TRBD1 as D (6 bases). Trimming stripped 5 bases from V and 3 bases from J, with 21 bases between. This CDR3 region has 16 residues. Germline-derived CDR1 and CDR2 are SGDLS and YYNGEE. The CDR3 loop is CASSDRLFHRVYEQYF. In nucleotides, the CDR3 is TGTGCCAGCAGTGACCGGCTCTTCCACAGGGTCTACGAGCAGTACTTC.

Of note for this clone: Different DNA sequences within this sample yield the same CDR3. The chain carries TRBV18 and TRBJ1-6, with 10 bases identical to TRBD1. Germline V gives CDR1 KGHSH, CDR2 LQKENI. The length of the CDR3 is 14 residues. V shed 3 bases and J 7 bases; nucleotides not matched to a gene: 0. The CDR3 sequence is CASSPGQGNSPLHF. The CDR3, as DNA: TGTGCCAGCTCACCGGGACAGGGGAATTCACCCCTCCACTTT.

Here the CDR3 reads CASSLGQGGQRAFF. CDR3 nucleotides: TGTGCCAGCAGCTTGGGGCAGGGGGGCCAGCGAGCTTTCTTT. This sequence joins TRBV11-2 and TRBJ1-1; TRBD1 aligns across 7 bases. The V segment lost 3 bases and the J segment 10 bases; nucleotides outside the gene matches: 11. The CDR3 sequence is 14 residues long. Per germline, CDR1 SGHAT and CDR2 FQNNGV.

The chain is built from TRBV19 and TRBJ1-6; the D gene is possibly TRBD1 (6 bases). V lost 3 bases to trimming and J lost 9 bases, with 9 bases between them. Germline V gene sequence: CDR1 LNHDA, CDR2 SQIVND (reference sequence). This CDR3 has 13 amino acids. The CDR3 DNA is TGTGCCAGTAGTATGGGGGCTCGTTCACCCCTCCACTTT. It yields the protein CASSMGARSPLHF.

This sequence joins TRBV19 and TRBJ1-2; weak D call: TRBD1 (6 bases). CDR3 length equals 13 residues. V lost 3 bases and J 5 bases, leaving 10 bases between the germline ends. Germline-derived CDR1 and CDR2 are LNHDA and SQIVND (reference sequence). The CDR3 DNA is TGTGCCAGTAGTATGGGGGACATATATGGCTACACCTTC. Amino acids: CASSMGDIYGYTF.

This clone was counted only a few times. The CDR3 spells CASSAYTGGVIYGYTF. The CDR3 region has the DNA TGTGCCAGCAGTGCATACACAGGGGGCGTTATCTATGGCTACACCTTC. The V gene is TRBV28, the J gene TRBJ1-2; TRBD1 matches 9 bases. Losses at the gene ends were 5 bases for V and 4 bases for J; bases not matched to a gene: 11. The CDR3 has 16 amino acids. The germline CDR1 and CDR2 sequences are MDHEN and SYDVKM.

The table lists this clone with a few counts. This chain connects TRBV19 to TRBJ1-5; D perhaps matches TRBD1 (6 bases). Deletions cut 5 bases from V and 7 bases from J, with 15 bases between. The CDR3 contains 14 residues. Per the germline V gene, CDR1 is LNHDA and CDR2 is SQIVND (reference sequence). DNA of the CDR3: TGTGCCAGTAGTCTCCAGGGGCAACGGCAGCCCCAGCATTTT. It yields the protein CASSLQGQRQPQHF.

The chain carries TRBV6-5 and TRBJ1-5, with D perhaps TRBD1 (6 bases). Trimming took 6 bases from V and 4 from J, leaving 10 bases between them. This CDR3 contains 13 residues. The germline gives CDR1 MNHEY, CDR2 SVGAGI. This CDR3 reads CASRGTGNQPQHF. The CDR3 coding sequence is TGTGCCAGCAGGGGAACAGGGAATCAGCCCCAGCATTTT.

Concerning this clone itself: One junction end disagrees with the germline gene, perhaps due to a read error. V gene TRBV7-2 combines with J gene TRBJ2-4; D remains unclear. There are 11 residues in the CDR3. CDR1 SGHTA and CDR2 FQGNSA come from the germline V gene. CDR3 sequence (DNA): TGTGCCAGCATCTTACATAACATTCAGTACTTC. Translating gives CASILHNIQYF. Full variable domain (missing parts from reference TRBV7-2 and TRBJ2-4): GAGVSQSPSNKVTEKGKDVELRCDPISGHTALYWYRQSLGQGLEFLIYFQGNSAPDKSGLPSDRFSAERTGGSVSTLTIQRTQQEDSAVYLCASILHNIQYFGAGTRLSVL.

The table lists this clone with a few counts. J is TRBJ2-3 and V is TRBV5-8; D gene ambiguous. The germline V gene encodes CDR1 SGHTS and CDR2 YDEGEE. V lost 5 bases, J lost 0 bases, and 10 bases lay in between. The CDR3 runs to 14 residues. CDR3: CASSLTASTDTQYF. In DNA form, the CDR3 reads TGTGCCAGCAGTCTAACAGCTAGCACAGATACGCAGTATTTT.

The chain joins TRBV4-3 to TRBJ1-1, with D uncertain. The CDR3 spans 13 residues. With 1 base removed from V and 6 bases from J, the gap between germline ends came to 9 bases. Germline V lookup: CDR1 LGHNA, CDR2 YSLEER. In DNA, the CDR3 is TGCGCCAGCAGCCAAGGAGTAAGTGCTGAAGCTTTCTTT. This sequence encodes CASSQGVSAEAFF.

This chain uses TRBV4-2 with TRBJ2-2, with D possibly TRBD2 on 7 matching bases. The CDR3 sequence is 15 residues long. Germline V CDR1 and CDR2: LGHNA, YNFKEQ. The germline V and J ends were trimmed by 1 base and 6 bases, with 12 bases remaining between them. For the CDR3, the DNA is TGTGCCAGCAGCCAAGTGAGGGGGGGCGCCGGGGAGCTGTTTTTT. Amino acid sequence: CASSQVRGGAGELFF.

A few counts support this clone. The gene calls are TRBV6-6 and TRBJ1-2; 7 bases line up with TRBD1. Unmatched junction bases numbered 7, after V lost 0 bases and J lost 3 bases. Germline loops: CDR1 MNHNY, CDR2 SVGAGI (reference sequence). This CDR3 has 16 amino acids. The CDR3 DNA follows: TGTGCCAGCAGTTACTCGATTAGGGACAGTTACTATGGCTACACCTTC. Translated: CASSYSIRDSYYGYTF.

This clone was seen many times. V gene TRBV5-1 combines with J gene TRBJ1-3, with D hard to call. Germline V gene data show CDR1 as SGHRS and CDR2 as YFSETQ. This CDR3 has 15 amino acids. Trimming took off 0 bases at V and 1 base at J, with 8 bases between the two ends. Written as DNA, the CDR3 is TGCGCCAGCAGCTTGGCCCCGGGATCTGGAAACACCATATATTTT. Translated: CASSLAPGSGNTIYF. The full variable domain, its missing parts supplied by reference TRBV5-1 and TRBJ1-3, is KAGVTQTPRYLIKTRGQQVTLSCSPISGHRSVSWYQQTPGQGLQFLFEYFSETQRNKGNFPGRFSGRQFSNSRSEMNVSTLELGDSALYLCASSLAPGSGNTIYFGEGSWLTVV.

In this sample, this clone turned up a few times. V and J are TRBV5-1 and TRBJ2-1; 12 bases are a match to TRBD2. The CDR3 is 16 residues long. The trim removed 4 bases at V and 5 bases at J, leaving 7 bases unmatched. Germline loops: CDR1 SGHRS, CDR2 YFSETQ. Written as DNA, the CDR3 is TGCGCCAGCAGCCCGAGGACTAGCGGGGCGAACAATGAGCAGTTCTTC. As protein: CASSPRTSGANNEQFF.

The rearrangement uses TRBV5-4 and TRBJ1-2, with D perhaps TRBD1 (6 bases). Germline assignment: CDR1 SGHNT and CDR2 YYREEE (reference sequence). This CDR3 has 15 amino acids. V lost 2 bases and J 4 bases, leaving 15 bases between the germline ends. The CDR3 loop is CASSLQGFKAYGYTF. The CDR3 DNA reads TGTGCCAGCAGCTTACAGGGTTTCAAGGCCTATGGCTACACCTTC.